Sequencing of this T cell receptor beta chain was carried out in a study of cytomegalovirus exposure and HLA in healthy donors. Study conclusions and caveats: In presence/absence analyses, roughly uniform sequencing depth across donors was assumed.

13 Jbeta primers and 60 Vbeta primers were used for the PCR. Assay: immunoSEQ multiplex PCR; the TCRdb copy retains only in-frame clones and omits some. The sample yields about 170,000 clones, more than 60% seen once. This clone was counted once. Its antigen is still unknown. V shed 0 bases and J shed 3 bases, with 15 bases lying between them. This CDR3 spans 16 amino acids. Germline V gene sequence: CDR1 SGHNT, CDR2 YENEEA. Material for sequencing was PBMCs. The sequence came from a woman aged 25 to 45 in good health and CMV-seropositive. The chain joins TRBV11-3 to TRBJ2-7; tentative D call: TRBD2 (6 bases). CDR3 nucleotides: TGTGCCAGCAGCTTAGATATGGCGGGACCCCTCTACGAGCAGTACTTC. Translating gives CASSLDMAGPLYEQYF.